These T cell receptor beta chains were read from a single sample in a study of CD8+ T cells in alopecia areata. Clones were sequenced by immunoSEQ multiplex PCR, and TCRdb holds only the in-frame ones, with some missing. Found here are fewer than 250,000 clones, over 60% of them singletons; the top ten hold 3.5% to 5%. The starting material was CD4+ T cells sorted from blood, obtained at week 4, from a patient treated with tofacitinib. Receptors originate from a human donor with alopecia areata. CDR3s include the opening cysteine and the closing phenylalanine or tryptophan. The order of the fields is CDR3 DNA, CDR3 protein, clone size, V gene, J gene, D gene. The D gene is left open where the match is weak. Not every row has a clone size; where given, it reads once, few, many or a size class.

DNA: TGTGCCTGGAGCGGGACCTATGACTACACCTTC
CDR3: CAWSGTYDYTF
size: -
V: TRBV30
J: TRBJ1-2
D: -

DNA: TGTGCCAGCAACAAGGGGGGGGACAGCGAGCAGTACTTC
CDR3: CASNKGGDSEQYF
size: -
V: TRBV2
J: TRBJ2-7
D: -

DNA: TGCGCCAGCAGCTCGTTACAGGTTCGGAACACTGAAGCTTTCTTT
CDR3: CASSSLQVRNTEAFF
size: -
V: TRBV5-1
J: TRBJ1-1
D: -

DNA: TGTGCCAGCAGCTTGGAGGTACCAGATACGCAGTATTTT
CDR3: CASSLEVPDTQYF
size: -
V: TRBV7-2
J: TRBJ2-3
D: -

DNA: TGTGCCAGCAGCTTAGGAGGTACCCTGAACACCGGGGAGCTGTTTTTT
CDR3: CASSLGGTLNTGELFF
size: few
V: TRBV7-2
J: TRBJ2-2
D: -

DNA: TGTGCCAGCTGTGGACTAGCCCCAGAGACCCAGTACTTC
CDR3: CASCGLAPETQYF
size: -
V: TRBV2
J: TRBJ2-5
D: TRBD2

DNA: TGTGCCAGCAGTCCCCATGGCAGGGGATCGAACACCGGGGAGCTGTTTTTT
CDR3: CASSPHGRGSNTGELFF
size: -
V: TRBV27
J: TRBJ2-2
D: -

DNA: TGCGCCAGCAGCTTAGGCAGCCTCTATGGCTACACCTTC
CDR3: CASSLGSLYGYTF
size: -
V: TRBV5-1
J: TRBJ1-2
D: -

DNA: TGTGCCAGCAGTCCGCTTAATTCACCCCTCCACTTT
CDR3: CASSPLNSPLHF
size: few
V: TRBV27
J: TRBJ1-6
D: -

DNA: TGCAGCGCCAGACAGGGCGGGGGAGATACGCAGTATTTT
CDR3: CSARQGGGDTQYF
size: few
V: TRBV29-1
J: TRBJ2-3
D: -

DNA: TGCAGTGCAAGGGGAGATGGGCCCCAGCATTTT
CDR3: CSARGDGPQHF
size: -
V: TRBV20-1
J: TRBJ1-5
D: -

DNA: TGTGCCAGCAGTGAACTATCAACAGATACGCAGTATTTT
CDR3: CASSELSTDTQYF
size: -
V: TRBV2
J: TRBJ2-3
D: -

DNA: TGTGCCAGCAGCCAAAACCCCGACCCCGGGGGAGCAGAGACCCAGTACTTC
CDR3: CASSQNPDPGGAETQYF
size: -
V: TRBV4-2
J: TRBJ2-5
D: -

DNA: TGCGCCAGCAGCCAAGCGCCGCAGCAGAACACTGAAGCTTTCTTT
CDR3: CASSQAPQQNTEAFF
size: few
V: TRBV4-3
J: TRBJ1-1
D: -

DNA: TGTGCCAGCAGTCAGGGGGACCAGCCCCAGCATTTT
CDR3: CASSQGDQPQHF
size: -
V: TRBV7-9
J: TRBJ1-5
D: TRBD1

DNA: TGCGCCAGCAGCAGTGGACAGGGGACTGGGGCCAACGTCCTGACTTTC
CDR3: CASSSGQGTGANVLTF
size: -
V: TRBV5-1
J: TRBJ2-6
D: TRBD1

DNA: TGTGCCAGCAGACCCGGGATGGGAGGCTACACCTTC
CDR3: CASRPGMGGYTF
size: -
V: TRBV6-5
J: TRBJ1-2
D: -

DNA: TGCAGCCACGGGGGCGGTGACTATGGCTACACCTTC
CDR3: CSHGGGDYGYTF
size: few
V: TRBV29-1
J: TRBJ1-2
D: -

DNA: TGTGCCAGCAGTCCCCGGACCCCAGAGACCCAGTACTTC
CDR3: CASSPRTPETQYF
size: -
V: TRBV27
J: TRBJ2-5
D: -

DNA: TGTGCCTGGAGTGTTGGAGATACGCAGTATTTT
CDR3: CAWSVGDTQYF
size: once
V: TRBV30
J: TRBJ2-3
D: -

DNA: TGTGCCAGCAGCTACGGGGACTACTCCTACGAGCAGTACTTC
CDR3: CASSYGDYSYEQYF
size: -
V: TRBV5-4
J: TRBJ2-7
D: TRBD2

DNA: TGTGCCAGCAGCTTGTACGATGAGCAGTTCTTC
CDR3: CASSLYDEQFF
size: few
V: TRBV5-6
J: TRBJ2-1
D: -

DNA: TGTGCCTGGAGTGTACTATTTGGGGATGCAGATACGCAGTATTTT
CDR3: CAWSVLFGDADTQYF
size: -
V: TRBV30
J: TRBJ2-3
D: -

DNA: TGTGCCAGCAGTCCCCCCGGGACTTACTCCTACGAGCAGTACTTC
CDR3: CASSPPGTYSYEQYF
size: -
V: TRBV6-6
J: TRBJ2-7
D: -

DNA: TGTGCCAGCAGTGACTTTAGCGTGAGTTCTACAATGGGCTACACCTTC
CDR3: CASSDFSVSSTMGYTF
size: -
V: TRBV2
J: TRBJ1-2
D: -

DNA: TGTGCCAGCAGCCCAGGCATAGGGTTTGCAGATACGCAGTATTTT
CDR3: CASSPGIGFADTQYF
size: -
V: TRBV11-2
J: TRBJ2-3
D: -

DNA: TGTGCCAGCAGCTTTAACAGGGGATCCGCTCAAGAGACCCAGTACTTC
CDR3: CASSFNRGSAQETQYF
size: once
V: TRBV5-6
J: TRBJ2-5
D: TRBD1

DNA: TGTGCCAGCAGCGGGACCGGGGAGCTGTTTTTT
CDR3: CASSGTGELFF
size: -
V: TRBV5-4
J: TRBJ2-2
D: -

DNA: TGTGCCAGCTCTCCGGGGACAGGGGGCATTTACGAGCAGTACTTC
CDR3: CASSPGTGGIYEQYF
size: -
V: TRBV18
J: TRBJ2-7
D: TRBD1

DNA: TGTGCCTGGAGCGCCCGGGGGGCCTTAGGAGAAAAACTGTTTTTT
CDR3: CAWSARGALGEKLFF
size: -
V: TRBV30
J: TRBJ1-4
D: -

DNA: TGTGCCTGGAGTGTATTCTCTAGCGGGGGAACCTACAATGAGCAGTTCTTC
CDR3: CAWSVFSSGGTYNEQFF
size: -
V: TRBV30
J: TRBJ2-1
D: TRBD2

DNA: TGTGCCATCAGTGAGTCGGGCAGGGGGGCGAATGAGCAGTTCTTC
CDR3: CAISESGRGANEQFF
size: -
V: TRBV10-3
J: TRBJ2-1
D: -

DNA: TGTGCCAGCTCACCACGGGGGGACACCGGGGAGCTGTTTTTT
CDR3: CASSPRGDTGELFF
size: -
V: TRBV18
J: TRBJ2-2
D: -

DNA: TGTGCCAGCAGCGGGGGAACTAGCACAGATACGCAGTATTTT
CDR3: CASSGGTSTDTQYF
size: -
V: TRBV5-6
J: TRBJ2-3
D: -

DNA: TGTGCCTGGGGGGGACTGGATTCATATGAGCAGTTCTTC
CDR3: CAWGGLDSYEQFF
size: few
V: TRBV30
J: TRBJ2-1
D: -

DNA: TGCGCCAGCAGCCTGGAGGCGGGACAGGCCAAAAACATTCAGTACTTC
CDR3: CASSLEAGQAKNIQYF
size: few
V: TRBV5-1
J: TRBJ2-4
D: -

DNA: TGCGCCAGCAGCTGCTACCGACGGGGCAATCAGCCCCAGCATTTT
CDR3: CASSCYRRGNQPQHF
size: -
V: TRBV5-1
J: TRBJ1-5
D: -

DNA: TGCGCCAGCAGCCAGGACAGCGGTCAGCCCCAGCATTTT
CDR3: CASSQDSGQPQHF
size: -
V: TRBV5-1
J: TRBJ1-5
D: -

DNA: TGTGCCAGCAGGTCGCGGGGATCTGGCTACACCTTC
CDR3: CASRSRGSGYTF
size: -
V: TRBV6-5
J: TRBJ1-2
D: -

DNA: TGCATCACAGGGGGGATTGATGGCTACACCTTC
CDR3: CITGGIDGYTF
size: once
V: TRBV29-1
J: TRBJ1-2
D: TRBD1

DNA: TGTGCCAGCAGTGACTCTGGAGGGATTGGTGGCTACACCTTC
CDR3: CASSDSGGIGGYTF
size: few
V: TRBV6-4
J: TRBJ1-2
D: -

DNA: TGCAGCGGCGTGGGACAGGTAGACACTGAAGCTTTCTTT
CDR3: CSGVGQVDTEAFF
size: -
V: TRBV29-1
J: TRBJ1-1
D: TRBD1

DNA: TGTGCCAGCAGCGTAGGGACTAGCGGAAGGGAGACCCAGTACTTC
CDR3: CASSVGTSGRETQYF
size: few
V: TRBV9
J: TRBJ2-5
D: TRBD2

DNA: TGTGCCAGCAGCGACACCATCTACGAGCAGTACTTC
CDR3: CASSDTIYEQYF
size: -
V: TRBV6-1
J: TRBJ2-7
D: -

DNA: TGTGCCTCCCCCGGGGGAACGAATACGCAGTATTTT
CDR3: CASPGGTNTQYF
size: -
V: TRBV30
J: TRBJ2-3
D: -

DNA: TGTGCCAGCCGTAGCTCTGGGGCCAACGTCCTGACTTTC
CDR3: CASRSSGANVLTF
size: -
V: TRBV2
J: TRBJ2-6
D: -

DNA: TGTGCCAGCAGCTTTCAGGGATACGAGCAGTACTTC
CDR3: CASSFQGYEQYF
size: -
V: TRBV7-9
J: TRBJ2-7
D: -

DNA: TGTGCCAGCAGCTTAGGGACAGGCCAGAACACTGAAGCTTTCTTT
CDR3: CASSLGTGQNTEAFF
size: -
V: TRBV7-9
J: TRBJ1-1
D: TRBD1

DNA: TGTGCCAGCAGCAGATTCGACAGGGCGTACAATGAGCAGTTCTTC
CDR3: CASSRFDRAYNEQFF
size: -
V: TRBV5-6
J: TRBJ2-1
D: TRBD1

DNA: TGCAGCGTTGAATTTTGGGCCTCTGGGGCCAACGTCCTGACTTTC
CDR3: CSVEFWASGANVLTF
size: -
V: TRBV29-1
J: TRBJ2-6
D: -

DNA: TGTGCCAGCAGCCCCCAGGGGGTCACGGAGGCCCTCCACTTT
CDR3: CASSPQGVTEALHF
size: few
V: TRBV11-2
J: TRBJ1-6
D: TRBD1

DNA: TGTGCCAGCAGCTTGTCGGACACAGGAAACACCATATATTTT
CDR3: CASSLSDTGNTIYF
size: -
V: TRBV11-2
J: TRBJ1-3
D: -

DNA: TGTGCCAGCAGCTTAGCGGGGGGCGCGGGTCAGCCCCAGCGTTTT
CDR3: CASSLAGGAGQPQRF
size: -
V: TRBV7-2
J: TRBJ1-5
D: -

DNA: TGCGCCAGCAGCTTGGAGCAGTTCGGCTACACCTTC
CDR3: CASSLEQFGYTF
size: -
V: TRBV5-1
J: TRBJ1-2
D: -

DNA: TGCAGCGTCGTTATTGGGCCTGAAGCTTTCTTT
CDR3: CSVVIGPEAFF
size: -
V: TRBV29-1
J: TRBJ1-1
D: -

DNA: TGTGCCAGCAAAGCTAGCGGGGGAACCTACAATGAGCAGTTCTTC
CDR3: CASKASGGTYNEQFF
size: -
V: TRBV4-2
J: TRBJ2-1
D: TRBD2

DNA: TGTGCAGCGGCGCGGGGGGCCTACGAGCAGTACTTC
CDR3: CAAARGAYEQYF
size: -
V: TRBV25-1
J: TRBJ2-7
D: TRBD2

DNA: TGTGCCAGCTCACGGGGACCTAATGAAAAACTGTTTTTT
CDR3: CASSRGPNEKLFF
size: -
V: TRBV18
J: TRBJ1-4
D: -

DNA: TGTGCCATCAAGGGTGGACAACCTTTCGACGAGCAGTACTTC
CDR3: CAIKGGQPFDEQYF
size: -
V: TRBV10-3
J: TRBJ2-7
D: -